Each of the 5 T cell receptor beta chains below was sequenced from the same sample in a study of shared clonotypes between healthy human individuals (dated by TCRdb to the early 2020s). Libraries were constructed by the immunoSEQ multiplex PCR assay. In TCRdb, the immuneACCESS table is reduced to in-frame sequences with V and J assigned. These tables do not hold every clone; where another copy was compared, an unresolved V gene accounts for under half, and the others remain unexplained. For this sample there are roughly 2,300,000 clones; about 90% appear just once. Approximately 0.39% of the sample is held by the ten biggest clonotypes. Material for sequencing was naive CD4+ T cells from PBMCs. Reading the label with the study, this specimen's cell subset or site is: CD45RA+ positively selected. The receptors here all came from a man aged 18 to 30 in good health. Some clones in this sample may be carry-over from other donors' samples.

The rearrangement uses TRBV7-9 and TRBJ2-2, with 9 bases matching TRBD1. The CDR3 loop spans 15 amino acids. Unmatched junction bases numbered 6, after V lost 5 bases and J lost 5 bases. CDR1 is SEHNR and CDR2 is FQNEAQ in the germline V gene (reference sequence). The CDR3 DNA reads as TGTGCCAGCAGCGTGTACAGGGGGCAGACCGGGGAGCTGTTTTTT. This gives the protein CASSVYRGQTGELFF.

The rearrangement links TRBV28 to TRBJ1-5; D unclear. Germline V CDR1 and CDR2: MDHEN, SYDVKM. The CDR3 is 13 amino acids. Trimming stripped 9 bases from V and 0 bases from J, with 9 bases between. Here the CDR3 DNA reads TGTGCCAGTGAATCTCCTAGCAATCAGCCCCAGCATTTT. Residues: CASESPSNQPQHF.

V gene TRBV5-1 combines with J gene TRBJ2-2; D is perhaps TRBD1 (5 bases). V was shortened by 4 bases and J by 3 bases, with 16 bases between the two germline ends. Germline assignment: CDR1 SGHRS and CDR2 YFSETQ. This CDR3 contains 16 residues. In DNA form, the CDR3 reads TGCGCCAGCAGCACGGAACAGGTAGCTTACACCGGGGAGCTGTTTTTT. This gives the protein CASSTEQVAYTGELFF.

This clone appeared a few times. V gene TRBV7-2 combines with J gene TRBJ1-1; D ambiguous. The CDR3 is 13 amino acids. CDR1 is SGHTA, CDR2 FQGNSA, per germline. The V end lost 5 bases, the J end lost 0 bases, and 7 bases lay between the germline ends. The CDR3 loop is CASSTWVNTEAFF. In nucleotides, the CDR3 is TGTGCCAGCAGCACTTGGGTGAACACTGAAGCTTTCTTT.

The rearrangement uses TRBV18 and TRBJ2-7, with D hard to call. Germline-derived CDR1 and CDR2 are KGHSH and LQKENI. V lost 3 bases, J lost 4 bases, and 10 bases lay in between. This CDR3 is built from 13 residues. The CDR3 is CASSPGRVYEQYF. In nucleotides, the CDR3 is TGTGCCAGCTCACCGGGAAGGGTGTACGAGCAGTACTTC.